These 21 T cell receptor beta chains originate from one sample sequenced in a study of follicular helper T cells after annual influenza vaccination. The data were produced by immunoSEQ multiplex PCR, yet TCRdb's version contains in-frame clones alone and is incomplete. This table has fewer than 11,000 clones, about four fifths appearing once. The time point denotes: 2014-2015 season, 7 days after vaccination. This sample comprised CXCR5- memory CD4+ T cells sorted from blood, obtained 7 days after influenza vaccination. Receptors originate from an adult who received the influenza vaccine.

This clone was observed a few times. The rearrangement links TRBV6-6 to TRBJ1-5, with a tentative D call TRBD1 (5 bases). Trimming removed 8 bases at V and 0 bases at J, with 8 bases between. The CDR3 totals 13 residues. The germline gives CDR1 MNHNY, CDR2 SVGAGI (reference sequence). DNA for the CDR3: TGTGCCAGCGGCGGGGGTAGCAATCAGCCCCAGCATTTT. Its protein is CASGGGSNQPQHF.

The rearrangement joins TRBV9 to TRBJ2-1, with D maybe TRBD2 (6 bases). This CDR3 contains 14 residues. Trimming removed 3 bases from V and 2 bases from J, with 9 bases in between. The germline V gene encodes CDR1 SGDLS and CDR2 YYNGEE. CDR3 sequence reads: CASSGTIPYNEQFF. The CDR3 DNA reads TGTGCCAGCAGCGGGACTATACCCTACAATGAGCAGTTCTTC.

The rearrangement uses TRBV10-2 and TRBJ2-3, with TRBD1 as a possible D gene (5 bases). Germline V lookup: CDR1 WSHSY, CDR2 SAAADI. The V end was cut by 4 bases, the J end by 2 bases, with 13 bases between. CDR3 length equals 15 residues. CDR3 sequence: CASSGSKGPTDTQYF. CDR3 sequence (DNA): TGCGCCAGCAGTGGGTCGAAGGGGCCCACAGATACGCAGTATTTT.

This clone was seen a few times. CDR3 sequence reads: CASSFGGVGQETQYF. In DNA, the CDR3 is TGTGCCAGCAGTTTCGGTGGGGTCGGGCAAGAGACCCAGTACTTC. The rearrangement uses TRBV28 and TRBJ2-5, with D uncertain. From germline, CDR1 is MDHEN and CDR2 SYDVKM. Trimming stripped 3 bases from V and 2 bases from J, with 13 bases between. The CDR3 consists of 15 residues. The entire variable domain, with the rest obtained from reference TRBV28 and TRBJ2-5, is as follows: DVKVTQSSRYLVKRTGEKVFLECVQDMDHENMFWYRQDPGLGLRLIYFSYDVKMKEKGDIPEGYSVSREKKERFSLILESASTNQTSMYLCASSFGGVGQETQYFGPGTRLLVL.

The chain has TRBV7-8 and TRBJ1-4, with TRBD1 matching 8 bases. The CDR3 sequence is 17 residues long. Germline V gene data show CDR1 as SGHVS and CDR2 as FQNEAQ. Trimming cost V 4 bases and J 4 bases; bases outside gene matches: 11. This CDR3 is CASSSRTGLSGNEKLFF. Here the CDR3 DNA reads TGTGCCAGCAGCTCCCGGACAGGGTTGTCCGGTAATGAAAAACTGTTTTTT.

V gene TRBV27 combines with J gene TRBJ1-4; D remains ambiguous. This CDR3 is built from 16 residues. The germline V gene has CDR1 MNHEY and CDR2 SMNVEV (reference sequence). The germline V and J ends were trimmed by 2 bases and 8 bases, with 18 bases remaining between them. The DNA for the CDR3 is TGTGCCAGCAGTTTAATTACTGCGGGGAGTAGGGAAAAACTGTTTTTT. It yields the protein CASSLITAGSREKLFF.

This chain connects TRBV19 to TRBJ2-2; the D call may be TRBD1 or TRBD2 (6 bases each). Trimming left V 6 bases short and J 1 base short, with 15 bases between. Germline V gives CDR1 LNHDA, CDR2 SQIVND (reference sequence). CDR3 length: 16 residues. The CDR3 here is CASSPGRGRNTGELFF. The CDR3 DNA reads TGTGCCAGTAGCCCTGGCCGGGGGCGGAACACCGGGGAGCTGTTTTTT.

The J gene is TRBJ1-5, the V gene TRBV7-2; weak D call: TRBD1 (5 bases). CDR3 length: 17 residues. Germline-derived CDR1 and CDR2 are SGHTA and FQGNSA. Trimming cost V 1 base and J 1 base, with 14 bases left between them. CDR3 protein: CASSLVGGGESNQPQHF. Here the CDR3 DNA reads TGTGCCAGCAGCTTAGTGGGGGGAGGGGAGAGCAATCAGCCCCAGCATTTT.

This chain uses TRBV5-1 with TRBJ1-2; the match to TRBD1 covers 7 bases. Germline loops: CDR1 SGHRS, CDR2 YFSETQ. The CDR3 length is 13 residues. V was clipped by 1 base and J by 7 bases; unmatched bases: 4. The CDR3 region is CASSLRQGGGYTF. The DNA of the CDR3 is TGCGCCAGCAGCTTGAGACAGGGAGGTGGCTACACCTTC.

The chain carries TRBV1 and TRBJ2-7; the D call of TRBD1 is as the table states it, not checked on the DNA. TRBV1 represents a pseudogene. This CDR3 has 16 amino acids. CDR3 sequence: CTSSQGPGTGLCEQYF. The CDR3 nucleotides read TGCACCAGCAGCCAAGGACCCGGGACAGGGTTGTGTGAGCAGTACTTC.

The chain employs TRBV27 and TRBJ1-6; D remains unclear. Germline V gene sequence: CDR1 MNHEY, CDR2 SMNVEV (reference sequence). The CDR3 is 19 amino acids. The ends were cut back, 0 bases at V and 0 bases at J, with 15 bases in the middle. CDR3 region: CASSLSKGRGSSYNSPLHF. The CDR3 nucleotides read TGTGCCAGCAGTTTATCGAAAGGACGGGGAAGCTCCTATAATTCACCCCTCCACTTT.

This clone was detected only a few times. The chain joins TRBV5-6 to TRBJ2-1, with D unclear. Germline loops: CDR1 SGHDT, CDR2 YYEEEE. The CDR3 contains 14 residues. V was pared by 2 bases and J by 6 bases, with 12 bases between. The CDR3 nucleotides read TGTGCCAGCAGCTTACCGGTGCGACTCAATGAGCAGTTCTTC. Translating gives CASSLPVRLNEQFF.

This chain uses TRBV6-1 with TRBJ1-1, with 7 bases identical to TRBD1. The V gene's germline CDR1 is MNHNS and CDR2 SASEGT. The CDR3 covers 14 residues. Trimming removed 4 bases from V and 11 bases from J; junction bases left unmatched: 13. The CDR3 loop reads CASSAAGQTPGAFF. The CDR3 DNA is TGTGCCAGCAGTGCGGCGGGACAGACCCCTGGGGCTTTCTTT.

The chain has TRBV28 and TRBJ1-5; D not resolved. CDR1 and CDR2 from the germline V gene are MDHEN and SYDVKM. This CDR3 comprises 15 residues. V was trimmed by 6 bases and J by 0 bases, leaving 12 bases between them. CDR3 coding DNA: TGTGCCAGCAGGTATAAAATCTATAGCAATCAGCCCCAGCATTTT. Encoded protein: CASRYKIYSNQPQHF.

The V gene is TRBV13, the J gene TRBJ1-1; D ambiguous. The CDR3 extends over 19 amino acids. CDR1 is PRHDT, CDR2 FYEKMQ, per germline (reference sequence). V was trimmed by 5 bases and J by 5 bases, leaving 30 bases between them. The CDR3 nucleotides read TGTGCCAGCAGCGCCAGTATCACCCCGGTGCCCTTCGTCTCAACTGAAGCTTTCTTT. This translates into CASSASITPVPFVSTEAFF.

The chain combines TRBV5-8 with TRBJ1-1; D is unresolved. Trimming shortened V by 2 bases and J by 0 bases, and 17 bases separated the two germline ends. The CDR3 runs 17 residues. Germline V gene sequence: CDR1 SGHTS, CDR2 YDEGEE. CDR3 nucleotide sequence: TGTGCCAGCAGCTTCCTTCGGGGAGGACCCATGAACACTGAAGCTTTCTTT. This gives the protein CASSFLRGGPMNTEAFF.

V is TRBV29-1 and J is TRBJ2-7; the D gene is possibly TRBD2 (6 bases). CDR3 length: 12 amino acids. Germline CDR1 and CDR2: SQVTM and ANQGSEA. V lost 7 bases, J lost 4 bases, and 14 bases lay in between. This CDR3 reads CSANSGYYEQYF. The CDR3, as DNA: TGCAGCGCGAACAGCGGGTATTACGAGCAGTACTTC.

The CDR3, as DNA: TGCAGCGTTGCCTACAGCCTTGATCAGCCCCAGCATTTT. Its translation is CSVAYSLDQPQHF. The V call is TRBV29-1, the J call TRBJ1-5; no clear D gene. The V end was cut by 4 bases, the J end by 5 bases, with 12 bases between. There are 13 residues in the CDR3. CDR1 is SQVTM and CDR2 is ANQGSEA in the germline V gene.

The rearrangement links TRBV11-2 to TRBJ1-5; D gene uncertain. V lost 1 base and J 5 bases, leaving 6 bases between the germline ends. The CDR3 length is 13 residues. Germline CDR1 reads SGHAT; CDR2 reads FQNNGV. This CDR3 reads CASSLVGDQPQHF. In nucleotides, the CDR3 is TGTGCCAGCAGCTTAGTTGGGGATCAGCCCCAGCATTTT.

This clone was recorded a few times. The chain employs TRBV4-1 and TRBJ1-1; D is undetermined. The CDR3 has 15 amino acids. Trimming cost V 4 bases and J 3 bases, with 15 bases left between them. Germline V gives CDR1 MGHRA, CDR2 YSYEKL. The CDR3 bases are TGCGCCAGCAGCCGCGGCCCGGCCGGCGACACTGAAGCTTTCTTT. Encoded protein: CASSRGPAGDTEAFF.

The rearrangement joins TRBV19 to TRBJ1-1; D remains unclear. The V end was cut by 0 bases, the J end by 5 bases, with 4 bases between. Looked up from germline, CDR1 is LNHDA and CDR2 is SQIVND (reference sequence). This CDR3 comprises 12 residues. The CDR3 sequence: CASSIEGTEAFF. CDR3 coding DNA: TGTGCCAGTAGTATAGAGGGGACTGAAGCTTTCTTT.